The subject of this entry is one TCR beta chain. What it binds is not known. The data were taken from a study of STAT5B mutations in CD4+ large granular lymphocyte leukemia. Points from the study as a whole: Top patient clones used TRBV06 genes more often: 8/27 versus 2/35 in controls.

Germline V gene data show CDR1 as LNHDA and CDR2 as SQIVND (reference sequence). Losses at the gene ends were 5 bases for V and 4 bases for J; bases not matched to a gene: 13. This CDR3 comprises 17 residues. This table comes from immunoSEQ multiplex PCR, and its TCRdb copy is limited to in-frame clones, with some not included. The sample records 30,000 to 35,000 clones, about 85% being singletons. The receptor was derived from a human donor in good health. This chain connects TRBV19 to TRBJ1-5; 8 nucleotides align to TRBD1. The sample consisted of CD4+ T cells from blood buffy coats. The CDR3 loop reads CASSSYSSGTGNQPQHF. The DNA of the CDR3 is TGTGCCAGTAGTTCCTACTCCTCCGGGACAGGTAATCAGCCCCAGCATTTT. The full variable domain, its missing parts supplied by reference TRBV19 and TRBJ1-5, is DGGITQSPKYLFRKEGQNVTLSCEQNLNHDAMYWYRQDPGQGLRLIYYSQIVNDFQKGDIAEGYSVSREKKESFPLTVTSAQKNPTAFYLCASSSYSSGTGNQPQHFGDGTRLSIL.